These 18 T cell receptor beta chains were sequenced from one sample in a study of T cell repertoires in cytomegalovirus infection (dated by TCRdb to between 2019 and 2020). Their antigens remain unidentified. The label giving this sample's treatment or condition can be read as: in vitro stimulation with specific CMV peptide epitopes to enrich CMV-specific T cells. Instrument used: Illumina HiSeq 1500. TCRdb handled the public reads itself, with Q25 trimming in fastp and clone calling in MiXCR, and kept productive beta chains. Each entry is one CDR3 protein sequence, shown with its most common DNA and genes. This sample gives 750,000 to 900,000 distinct CDR3 sequences in total; about 27% of them show up just once. The ten most abundant clones make up around 12% of the sample. The sample in question was cultured CD8+ T cells from PBMCs, obtained from culture after CMV antigen stimulation. These receptors all come from a human donor in good health (CMV status not recorded). Some clones in this sample may be carry-over from other donors' samples.

This chain connects TRBV11-2 to TRBJ2-1, with TRBD2 as a possible D gene (5 bases). This CDR3 has 18 residues. Per germline, CDR1 SGHAT and CDR2 FQNNGV. Trimming cost V 1 base and J 2 bases, with 18 bases left between them. The CDR3 loop is CASSLATGGRKAYNEQFF. CDR3 bases: TGTGCCAGCAGCTTAGCCACGGGTGGGAGAAAGGCCTACAATGAGCAGTTCTTC.

This clonotype was observed a few times. This chain connects TRBV4-1 to TRBJ2-5, with 8 positions matching TRBD1. CDR1 is MGHRA, CDR2 YSYEKL, per germline. V lost 3 bases to trimming and J lost 3 bases; unmatched junction nucleotides: 12. The CDR3 totals 17 residues. The CDR3 sequence: CASSHRGRGQGEETQYF. The CDR3 DNA sequence: TGCGCCAGCAGCCACAGGGGCAGGGGGCAGGGTGAAGAGACCCAGTACTTC.

The chain recombines TRBV29-1 with TRBJ2-2; no clear D gene. Germline CDR1 and CDR2: SQVTM and ANQGSEA. The CDR3 has 13 amino acids. V gave up 0 bases and J gave up 4 bases, with 6 bases separating them. DNA of the CDR3: TGCAGCGTTGAAGAATTCCTCACCGGGGAGCTGTTTTTT. This encodes CSVEEFLTGELFF.

The rearrangement joins TRBV6-2 or TRBV6-3 to TRBJ2-1; 14 bases fit TRBD2. The CDR3 runs to 18 residues. With 2 bases clipped from V and 4 bases from J, the junction kept 7 bases outside the gene matches. Germline CDR1 and CDR2: MNHEY and SVGEGT. CDR3 nucleotides: TGTGCCAGCAGTTACGAGACTAGCGGGGGGGCAATATACAATGAGCAGTTCTTC. This sequence encodes CASSYETSGGAIYNEQFF.

The chain has TRBV9 and TRBJ1-4; TRBD1 might be the D (5 bases). Trimming took 4 bases from V and 5 from J, leaving 15 bases between them. The CDR3 runs to 15 residues. Germline V gene data show CDR1 as SGDLS and CDR2 as YYNGEE. CDR3 coding DNA: TGTGCCAGCAGCCCCCGGACAATGAGGAATGAAAAACTGTTTTTT. Protein product: CASSPRTMRNEKLFF. The whole variable domain, filled in from reference TRBV9 and TRBJ1-4, reads DSGVTQTPKHLITATGQRVTLRCSPRSGDLSVYWYQQSLDQGLQFLIQYYNGEERAKGNILERFSAQQFPDLHSELNLSSLELGDSALYFCASSPRTMRNEKLFFGSGTQLSVL.

This clonotype showed up just a few times. The chain combines TRBV4-1 with TRBJ2-4; TRBD2 matches 12 bases. The CDR3 covers 14 residues. CDR1 is MGHRA and CDR2 is YSYEKL in the germline V gene. V dropped 4 bases and J dropped 9; count of bases not matched to a gene: 4. CDR3 sequence: CASSLASGGGIQYF. The CDR3, as DNA: TGCGCCAGCAGCCTGGCTAGCGGGGGGGGCATTCAGTACTTC.

V gene TRBV27 combines with J gene TRBJ1-1; D ambiguous. This CDR3 contains 15 residues. Germline lookup yields CDR1 MNHEY and CDR2 SMNVEV (reference sequence). Trimming pared 5 bases from V and 5 bases from J, leaving 18 bases between. In DNA, the CDR3 is TGTGCCAGCAGTACAACACGGAGATTCTTAACTGAAGCTTTCTTT. Residues: CASSTTRRFLTEAFF.

There are a few counts of this clonotype. The CDR3 bases are TGTGCCAGCAGTGAGACCGGGACCACCTATGGCTACACCTTC. Its protein product is CASSETGTTYGYTF. This sequence joins TRBV6-1 and TRBJ1-2, with D perhaps TRBD1 (5 bases). The CDR3 length is 14 residues. CDR1 MNHNS and CDR2 SASEGT come from the germline V gene. Trimming left V 3 bases short and J 4 bases short, with 12 bases between.

This clonotype was seen a few times. This chain links TRBV12-3 or TRBV12-4 with TRBJ1-2; D unresolved. This CDR3 is built from 13 residues. The germline V and J ends were trimmed by 3 bases and 4 bases, with 9 bases remaining between them. CDR3 DNA sequence: TGTGCCAGCAGTTTCGGAGCTGCCTATGGCTACACCTTC. This gives the protein CASSFGAAYGYTF.

The V and J genes are TRBV27 and TRBJ1-5; possibly TRBD1 for D (5 bases). The V gene lost 1 base and the J gene lost 4 bases, with 14 bases spanning the gap. CDR3 length: 16 residues. The germline gives CDR1 MNHEY, CDR2 SMNVEV (reference sequence). CDR3 in DNA: TGTGCCAGCAGTTTATACCCGGGGGAAGTGAATCAGCCCCAGCATTTT. Residues: CASSLYPGEVNQPQHF.

This rearrangement joins TRBV12-3 or TRBV12-4 to TRBJ2-2; 7 bases agree with TRBD1. This CDR3 is 14 amino acids long. Losses at the gene ends were 7 bases for V and 4 bases for J; bases not matched to a gene: 6. The CDR3, as DNA: TGTGCCAGCACCCCGACAGGGCCCACCGGGGAGCTGTTTTTT. It codes for CASTPTGPTGELFF.

This clonotype turned up a few times. The chain combines TRBV19 with TRBJ2-2; D possibly corresponds to TRBD2 (5 bases). V lost 5 bases and J lost 6, with 10 bases in between. CDR3 size: 13 residues. Per the germline V gene, CDR1 is LNHDA and CDR2 is SQIVND (reference sequence). DNA for the CDR3: TGTGCCAGTAGTCCCGCACTAGCCGGGGAGCTGTTTTTT. Translated: CASSPALAGELFF.

This clonotype was detected a few times. The chain carries TRBV12-3 or TRBV12-4 and TRBJ2-1, with D perhaps assigned TRBD1 or TRBD2 (6 bases each). CDR3 length equals 15 residues. V shed 5 bases and J shed 7 bases, with 18 bases lying between them. CDR3 sequence reads: CASSPQGGEQNEQFF. CDR3 coding DNA: TGTGCCAGCAGTCCACAGGGAGGAGAGCAAAATGAGCAGTTCTTC.

The DNA for the CDR3 is TGTGCCAGCAGTGAAGGGCGGGGGTTTCCTCTGGAGACCCAGTACTTC. Translating it yields CASSEGRGFPLETQYF. This chain joins TRBV6-1 and TRBJ2-5; 7 bases match TRBD2. The V gene end was trimmed by 1 base and the J gene end by 5 bases; junction bases not matched to a gene: 10. CDR3 size: 16 residues. Per germline, CDR1 MNHNS and CDR2 SASEGT.

This clonotype turned up a few times. This chain connects TRBV24-1 to TRBJ2-1; 7 nucleotides line up with TRBD1. The CDR3 totals 16 residues. Germline V gene sequence: CDR1 KGHDR, CDR2 SFDVKD. V lost 3 bases to trimming and J lost 3 bases; unmatched junction nucleotides: 7. The CDR3 spells CATSDRQGKLYNEQFF. DNA for the CDR3: TGTGCCACCAGTGATCGACAGGGTAAACTCTACAATGAGCAGTTCTTC.

This clonotype was observed at least ten times. The gene calls are TRBV5-6 and TRBJ1-2, with D tentatively TRBD1 (5 bases). From germline, CDR1 is SGHDT and CDR2 YYEEEE. Trimming pared 3 bases from V and 4 bases from J, leaving 19 bases between. The length of the CDR3 is 16 residues. CDR3 amino acids: CASSWGTPGTGYGYTF. CDR3 nucleotide sequence: TGTGCCAGCAGCTGGGGGACGCCGGGGACGGGCTATGGCTACACCTTC. The full variable domain, with the rest looked up from reference TRBV5-6 and TRBJ1-2, is DAGVTQSPTHLIKTRGQQVTLRCSPKSGHDTVSWYQQALGQGPQFIFQYYEEEERQRGNFPDRFSGHQFPNYSSELNVNALLLGDSALYLCASSWGTPGTGYGYTFGSGTRLTVV.

This clonotype was observed a few times. The V and J genes are TRBV12-3 or TRBV12-4 and TRBJ1-4; TRBD1 might be the D (5 bases). V shed 1 base and J shed 7 bases, with 10 bases lying between them. This CDR3 is 14 amino acids long. CDR3 in DNA: TGTGCCAGCAGTTTAGTCCCGGGGCTTGAAAAACTGTTTTTT. Translating gives CASSLVPGLEKLFF.

The rearrangement joins TRBV28 to TRBJ1-4; a weak D match, TRBD1 (5 bases). The germline V gene has CDR1 MDHEN and CDR2 SYDVKM. Between the trimmed V and J ends, which lost 3 bases and 7 bases, there was a span of 12 bases. The CDR3 is 14 amino acids. CDR3 amino acids: CASSLGRQIEKLFF. CDR3 nucleotide sequence: TGTGCCAGCAGTTTGGGGCGTCAAATTGAAAAACTGTTTTTT. Drawing the rest from reference TRBV28 and TRBJ1-4, the complete variable domain is DVKVTQSSRYLVKRTGEKVFLECVQDMDHENMFWYRQDPGLGLRLIYFSYDVKMKEKGDIPEGYSVSREKKERFSLILESASTNQTSMYLCASSLGRQIEKLFFGSGTQLSVL.